This is a list of T cell receptor beta chains from one sample in a study of T cells in Graves' hyperthyroidism and ophthalmopathy. Via MiXCR, TCRdb re-called the multiplex PCR reads, giving one row per CDR3 protein. The sample contains 650,000 to 700,000 distinct CDR3 sequences, roughly a sixth of which appear only once. Material: blood. The receptors were gathered from a man aged 50 or older with Graves' hyperthyroidism. Each CDR3 is given with its conserved first and last residue. A D gene is named only where the DNA matches it firmly. The size field is filled for only some rows; it gives once, few, many or a size class.

abundance,j_gene,v_gene,d_gene,CDR3nt,CDR3aa
NA,TRBJ1-1,TRBV7-2,NA,TGTGCCAGCAGCTTAGTCGGCAGCCCTGAGGCTTTCTTT,CASSLVGSPEAFF
many,TRBJ1-3,TRBV12-3/TRBV12-4,NA,TGTGCCAGCAAAAGGGGGTCTGGAAACACCATATATTTT,CASKRGSGNTIYF
few,TRBJ2-7,TRBV3-1,NA,TGTGCCAGCAGCCAAGAGTGGAGGCCCTACGAGCAGTACTTC,CASSQEWRPYEQYF
NA,TRBJ2-2,TRBV7-3,TRBD2,TGTGCCAGCAGCTTAGCGGGAGTGGCCGGGGAGCTGTTTTTT,CASSLAGVAGELFF
many,TRBJ2-1,TRBV20-1,TRBD2,TGCAGTGCTAGAGTGGCTAGCGGGAGGGACCACAATGAGCAGTTCTTC,CSARVASGRDHNEQFF
many,TRBJ2-5,TRBV2,TRBD2,TGTGCCAGCAGTGAGAGAGGAAAAACTAGCGGACAAGAGACCCAGTACTTC,CASSERGKTSGQETQYF
few,TRBJ1-1,TRBV18,NA,TGTGCCAGCTCACCGCCGGGCTTGAGCACTGAAGCTTTCTTT,CASSPPGLSTEAFF
many,TRBJ2-7,TRBV2,NA,TGTGCCAGCGGCCAGGACGGAGGCTCCTACGAGCAGTACTTC,CASGQDGGSYEQYF
many,TRBJ2-3,TRBV2,TRBD1,TGTGCCAGCAGAACAGGGGGTACAGATACGCAGTATTTT,CASRTGGTDTQYF
many,TRBJ1-2,TRBV29-1,NA,TGCAGCGTCCAGGCTCGCGGGGTGGATGGCTACACCTTC,CSVQARGVDGYTF
many,TRBJ1-5,TRBV24-1,NA,TGTGCCACCAGTGACCGCAGGAACAATCAGCCCCAGCATTTT,CATSDRRNNQPQHF
many,TRBJ2-7,TRBV20-1,NA,TGCAGTGCTAGACCCTCCGACGCAGGTCTGAGGCACGAGCAGTACTTC,CSARPSDAGLRHEQYF
NA,TRBJ1-1,TRBV5-1,TRBD1,TGCGCCAGCAGCTTTAAACAGGGGGAGGGCGGGTCTGAAGCTTTCTTT,CASSFKQGEGGSEAFF
NA,TRBJ2-3,TRBV4-1,TRBD1,TGCGCCAGCAGCCAATTGGACAGGGGGCGTAAAGATACGCAGTATTTT,CASSQLDRGRKDTQYF
few,TRBJ2-1,TRBV29-1,TRBD1,TGCAGCGTTATGGCCGGGACAGGGGCGTCCGAGCAGTTCTTC,CSVMAGTGASEQFF
NA,TRBJ2-7,TRBV4-1,NA,TGCGCCAGCAGCCAAGCCGAGATGACCTACGAGCAGTACTTC,CASSQAEMTYEQYF
NA,TRBJ1-1,TRBV4-1,NA,TGCGCCAGCAGCCAACTAGGGCGGAACACGCCAAAGAGAGCTTTCTTT,CASSQLGRNTPKRAFF
NA,TRBJ2-7,TRBV20-1,NA,TGCAGTGCTACTGACCGAGAGCAGTACTTC,CSATDREQYF
few,TRBJ2-7,TRBV13,NA,TGTGCCAGCAGCTTAGGCCTGCGGGATCCGAGGTACGAGCAGTACTTC,CASSLGLRDPRYEQYF
NA,TRBJ2-2,TRBV18,NA,TGTGCCAGCATGGCGGCGTCCGGGGAGCTGTTTTTT,CASMAASGELFF
NA,TRBJ2-7,TRBV27,TRBD1,TGTGCCAGCAGTACCGGGACAGGGGGAAGCGAGCAGTACTTC,CASSTGTGGSEQYF
NA,TRBJ1-2,TRBV27,NA,TGTGCCAGCAGTTTTGGCCCGGTTCACTATGGCTACACCTTC,CASSFGPVHYGYTF